The clone carrying this T cell receptor beta chain was seen at least ten times. Its specificity is not known. The study, taken as a whole, reports: Greatest tumor Treg TCR overlap was with tumor naive CD4+ cells.

CD4+CD45RO+CD25- cells were isolated as memory CD4+ T cells. CDR3 length: 14 amino acids. V dropped 0 bases and J dropped 5 bases, with 12 bases sitting between them. Germline V gene data show CDR1 as SGHRS and CDR2 as YFSETQ. After constant-region reverse-primer amplification, full-length variable regions underwent semi-nested PCR with Nested Universal Primer A. MiXCR, run by TCRdb on the 5' RACE reads, gives a single entry per CDR3 protein. The sample has 45,000 to 70,000 distinct CDR3 sequences; 28% are singletons. The sequenced material came from tumor-infiltrating memory CD4+ T cells sorted from the breast tumor. Sample subset: memory CD4+ T cells, CD4+CD45RO+CD25-. This rearrangement joins TRBV5-1 to TRBJ2-7; D unclear. The origin of this receptor is a female donor with breast cancer. CDR3: CASSLATPHDEQYF. CDR3 DNA: TGCGCCAGCAGCTTGGCGACACCCCACGACGAGCAGTACTTC. The full variable domain, with the rest looked up from reference TRBV5-1 and TRBJ2-7, is KAGVTQTPRYLIKTRGQQVTLSCSPISGHRSVSWYQQTPGQGLQFLFEYFSETQRNKGNFPGRFSGRQFSNSRSEMNVSTLELGDSALYLCASSLATPHDEQYFGPGTRLTVT.